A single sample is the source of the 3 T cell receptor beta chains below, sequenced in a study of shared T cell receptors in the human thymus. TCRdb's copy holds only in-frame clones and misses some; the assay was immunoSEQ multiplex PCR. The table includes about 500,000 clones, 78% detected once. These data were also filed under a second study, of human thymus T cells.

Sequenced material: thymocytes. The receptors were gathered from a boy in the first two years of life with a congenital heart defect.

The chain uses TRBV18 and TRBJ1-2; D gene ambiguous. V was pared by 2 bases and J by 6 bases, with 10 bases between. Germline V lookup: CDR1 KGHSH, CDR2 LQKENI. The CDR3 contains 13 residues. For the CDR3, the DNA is TGTGCCAGCTCACCATGGGGAGCTAATGGCTACACCTTC. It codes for CASSPWGANGYTF.

CDR3 sequence: CASSGQGPGEQYF. The CDR3 DNA is TGTGCCAGCAGTGGACAGGGGCCTGGGGAGCAGTACTTC. The chain carries TRBV27 and TRBJ2-7; 9 bases match TRBD1. The J segment lost 7 bases and the V segment lost 5 bases, leaving 6 bases of the junction unmatched. CDR3 length: 13 residues. Looked up from germline, CDR1 is MNHEY and CDR2 is SMNVEV (reference sequence).

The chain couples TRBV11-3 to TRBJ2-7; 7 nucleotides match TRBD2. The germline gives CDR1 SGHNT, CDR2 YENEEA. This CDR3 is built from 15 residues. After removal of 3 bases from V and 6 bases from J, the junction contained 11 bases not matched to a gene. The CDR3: CASSLVRQPGGEQYF. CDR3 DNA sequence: TGTGCCAGCAGCTTGGTACGACAGCCGGGGGGCGAGCAGTACTTC.